Included here is one T cell receptor (beta chain) sequence, with context. The sample holds many counts of this clonotype. Its antigen target is currently unknown. No base quality values were provided; no much bigger clone lies one nucleotide off. The library was prepared using multiplex PCR. Instrument used: Illumina HiSeq 4000. CDR3 regions were amplified by Arm-PCR with iRepertoire HTBI primers to construct TCR beta libraries. Gel purification was performed on PCR products prior to sequencing. In the original analysis: Across samples, roughly 60 TRBV and 13 to 15 TRBJ segments were identified and used for gene usage analysis of CDR3 amino acid clonotypes. COPE and FqMerger were used to merge the filtered high-quality paired reads into contigs. BLAST was used to align contigs to IMGT TRBV, TRBD and TRBJ reference genes, with CDR3 defined following IMGT. Any clonotype with a frequency above 0.1% was counted as a highly expanded clone. Shannon entropy served as the measure of repertoire diversity, while the Gini coefficient captured V-J evenness. A clonotype found in more than one individual was treated as public. TCRdb applied fastp at Q25 and MiXCR to the public reads, then kept only in-frame beta chains. Each CDR3 protein appears once, grouped with its most common genes and DNA. These V and J calls derive from TCRdb rather than the authors' analysis. Across this sample there are more than 400,000 distinct CDR3 sequences, with 15% to 20% seen only once. The top ten constitute 9% to 15% of the sample.

CDR1 and CDR2, per the germline V gene, are MDHEN and SYDVKM. From V the trimming removes 7 bases and from J it removes 4 bases, while the gene matches leave 5 bases of the junction unaccounted for. The CDR3 goes from the cysteine to the phenylalanine over 15 residues. This entry keeps only the CDR3 DNA: 45 bases, framed from base 1. These data originate in a study of regulatory T cells in long-lasting Graves disease (dated by TCRdb to the early 2020s). Context from the whole study: In the newly diagnosed Graves' disease group, patients had been taking antithyroid drugs for less than 3 months. Persistent Graves' disease patients were compared with newly diagnosed Graves' disease patients by peripheral blood TCR sequencing and RNA sequencing. The study was conducted in China and was registered as a clinical trial. A total of roughly 33 samples underwent TCR sequencing: around 13 from persistent and around 20 from newly diagnosed Graves' disease patients.

The time point label for this specimen denotes: newly diagnosed GD, antithyroid drugs for less than 3 months. RNA was extracted from PBMCs in TRIzol for both TCR sequencing and RNA sequencing. Graves' disease was diagnosed according to American Thyroid Association guidelines. Recruitment of patients was carried out at an endocrinology department in Xi'an, China. Each patient gave roughly 10 milliliters of peripheral blood, collected in an EDTA anticoagulant tube. PBMCs were isolated by Ficoll Paque Plus density gradient separation without further T cell sorting. RNA quality was checked with an Agilent 2100 Bioanalyzer and agarose gel, and concentration with a NanoDrop 2000. The paper's findings and limits, for the study overall: Peripheral blood alone was examined, since thyroid tissue, which constituted the primary lesion, could not be accessed. Persistent patients shared more public clonotypes among themselves (2,741) than newly diagnosed patients did (about 970). Lower TCR Shannon entropy and fewer highly expanded clones were observed in persistent Graves' disease patients than in newly diagnosed patients, which suggested clonal expansion. Sequencing and analysis were restricted to the TCR beta chain. Preferential use of TRBV28, TRBJ1-2 and TRBJ2-5 was observed in persistent disease, whereas TRBV20-1 and TRBJ2-1 were favored in newly diagnosed disease. The authors acknowledged the small sample size as a limitation that may reduce accuracy.

This same sample was also part of a study on T cells in Graves' hyperthyroidism and ophthalmopathy. The second paper further reports: Stable Graves' hyperthyroidism was defined as no progression to ophthalmopathy during 18 months of follow-up. The hyperthyroidism patients were between 18 and 65 years old and newly diagnosed, with a disease duration of less than 2 months. The study excluded patients with uncontrolled infections, other autoimmune diseases, pregnancy or lactation. Diagnoses were established on the basis of clinical symptoms, serum thyroxine and TRAb, thyroid ultrasound, and orbital computed tomography. The TCR CDR3 was subjected to a first round of RT-PCR using the HTBI primer set and the Qiagen OneStep RT-PCR kit. Most expanded thyroid clonotypes (frequency above 0.001) were also detected in blood, a finding suggesting that blood repertoires may reflect thyroid immune responses. A model built on a 13 V-J signature distinguished ophthalmopathy from stable hyperthyroidism, reaching 87.88% sensitivity and about 81% specificity in cross-validation and 80%/75% in testing. During validation, the model predicted progression to ophthalmopathy a median of about 6.5 months ahead of onset, with just under 71% sensitivity and about 75% specificity. To identify TCR V-J signatures that set the groups apart, the researchers used a discovery cohort of 95 to 100 patients, made up of under 45 with Graves' ophthalmopathy and some 55 with stable Graves' hyperthyroidism. Prospective prediction of ophthalmopathy was tested in an independent validation cohort consisting of 18 hyperthyroidism patients and more than 15 patients who later progressed to ophthalmopathy. The 100 or so discovery patients were divided at random into training and test sets in a 7:3 ratio. In addition, the study compared T-cell repertoires in thyroid tissue and in blood from about 6 Graves' hyperthyroidism patients. Once sampling was done, hyperthyroidism patients were given methimazole at a starting dose of 30 mg daily, whereas ophthalmopathy patients were given high-dose intravenous methylprednisolone. Libraries were constructed in a second round of multiplex PCR, after which size selection and purification were performed. Paired-end sequencing of the libraries was performed with 100 bp reads on an Illumina HiSeq2000. Raw data were processed with SOAPnuke, discarding reads with adapters, uncalled bases, mean Phred below 15, or no exact constant-primer or identifier match. High-quality paired reads were merged using COPE v1.2.5, and each unique nucleotide sequence was defined as a clonotype. Clonotypes were aligned to IMGT TRBV, TRBD and TRBJ reference segments using MiTCR v1.1. Analysis was restricted to V-J combinations with a frequency above 0.0001, which covered 99.2% of repertoires. A TCS score was defined as the ratio of F50 (clonal expansion) to E x V (chaos), with BLOSUM62-based TCRdist applied between CDR3 peptides within each V-J. Welch's t-statistics and random forest reduced around 550 V-J features to 13, which were used in a naive Bayes classifier (R e1071). No statistical method was used to fix the sample size in advance, and group allocation was not hidden from the investigators. TCR Vbeta CDR3 sequencing of roughly 140 peripheral blood samples (around 45 ophthalmopathy, 75 or so hyperthyroidism and roughly 17 progressor patients) is reported in the paper.

The clonotype originates from a man in his forties with Graves disease. Donor details come from another sample of the same person, matched by shared clones. Source: peripheral blood mononuclear cells (PBMCs), taken at new diagnosis, from a patient treated with antithyroid drugs. Recombination joined TRBV28 with TRBJ2-2; 11 bases in between match TRBD1. The CDR3 is CASKIGQGATGELFF. The DNA sequence follows: TGTGCCAGCAAGATCGGACAGGGGGCCACCGGGGAGCTGTTTTTT.